This T cell receptor (beta chain) is from a study of blood T cell repertoires in COVID-19. Background on the study: Sources were T cells, B-cell-depleted T cells, or PBMCs; the material itself was cDNA or gDNA.

Germline-derived CDR1 and CDR2 are MDHEN and SYDVKM. The CDR3 covers 12 residues. Trimming left V 3 bases short and J 3 bases short, with 6 bases between. Under the authors' procedure: How many nucleated cells were present was estimated from reference gene primer amplification. Method: immunoSEQ multiplex PCR; TCRdb's copy keeps in-frame clones and lacks some. The V and J calls and the clone size are those of that table, but D and trimming were determined from the DNA. The sample includes about 210,000 clones, about 85% of them seen just once. The material sequenced was peripheral blood. The sequence derives from a man aged 35 to 55 with acute or convalescent COVID-19. This chain links TRBV28 with TRBJ2-7; D remains unclear. In DNA, the CDR3 is TGTGCCAGCAGTTTCGAGGACTACGAGCAGTACTTC. It codes for CASSFEDYEQYF.